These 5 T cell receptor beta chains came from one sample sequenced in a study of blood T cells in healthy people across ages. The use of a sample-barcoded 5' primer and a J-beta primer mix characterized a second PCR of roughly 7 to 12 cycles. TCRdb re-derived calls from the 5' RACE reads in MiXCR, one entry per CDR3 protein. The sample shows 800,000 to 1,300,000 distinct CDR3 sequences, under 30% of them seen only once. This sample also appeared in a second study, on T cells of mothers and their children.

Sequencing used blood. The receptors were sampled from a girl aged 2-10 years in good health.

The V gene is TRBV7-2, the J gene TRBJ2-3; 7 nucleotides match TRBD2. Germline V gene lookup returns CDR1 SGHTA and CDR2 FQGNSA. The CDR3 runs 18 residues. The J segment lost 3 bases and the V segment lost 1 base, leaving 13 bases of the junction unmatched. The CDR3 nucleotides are TGTGCCAGCAGCTTAGGCCCTCCGACTGGCGGGAGAACAGATACGCAGTATTTT. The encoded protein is CASSLGPPTGGRTDTQYF.

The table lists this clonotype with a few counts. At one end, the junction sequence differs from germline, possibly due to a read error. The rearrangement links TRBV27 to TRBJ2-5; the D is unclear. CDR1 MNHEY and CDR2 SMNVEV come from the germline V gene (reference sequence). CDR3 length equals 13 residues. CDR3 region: CASSLTGVGTQYF. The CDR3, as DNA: TGTGCCAGTAGTTTAACTGGAGTAGGAACCCAGTACTTC.

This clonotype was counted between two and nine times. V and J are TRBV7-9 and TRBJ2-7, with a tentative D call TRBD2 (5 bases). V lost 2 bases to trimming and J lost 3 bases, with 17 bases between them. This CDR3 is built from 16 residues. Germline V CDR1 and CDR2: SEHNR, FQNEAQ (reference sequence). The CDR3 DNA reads TGTGCCAGCAGCTTATATGGCCGGGGAAGGGACTACGAGCAGTACTTC. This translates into CASSLYGRGRDYEQYF.

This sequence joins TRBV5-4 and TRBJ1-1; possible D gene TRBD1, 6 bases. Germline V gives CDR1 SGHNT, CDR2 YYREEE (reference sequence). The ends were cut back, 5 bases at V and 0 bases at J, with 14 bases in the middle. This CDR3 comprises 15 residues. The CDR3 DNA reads TGTGCCAGCAGTGGAGGACAGCTTCTGAACACTGAAGCTTTCTTT. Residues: CASSGGQLLNTEAFF.

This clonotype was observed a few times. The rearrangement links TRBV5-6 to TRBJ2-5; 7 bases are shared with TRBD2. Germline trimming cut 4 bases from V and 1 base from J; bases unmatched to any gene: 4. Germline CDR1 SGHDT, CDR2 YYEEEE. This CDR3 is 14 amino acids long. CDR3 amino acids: CASSLTSSQETQYF. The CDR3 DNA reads TGTGCCAGCAGCCTGACTAGCTCCCAAGAGACCCAGTACTTC.